This is a list of T cell receptor beta chains from one sample in a study of cytomegalovirus exposure and HLA in healthy donors. Measured with immunoSEQ multiplex PCR; TCRdb has only the in-frame clones, and not every one. The table records approximately 150,000 clones, 80% of them present only once. The specimen sequenced was PBMCs. Receptors were obtained from a man between 18 and 35 years old in good health and CMV-seropositive. CDR3s leave out the opening cysteine and the closing phenylalanine or tryptophan.

J,V,CDR3
TRBJ1-5,TRBV19,ASTLGNQPQH
TRBJ1-6,TRBV2,ASSGSRDTRSPLH
TRBJ2-7,TRBV7-9,ASSKTGDYEQY
TRBJ2-1,TRBV2,ASSDPRIVTSGGYFSYNEQF
TRBJ2-1,TRBV13,ASSRRDRGRHEQF
TRBJ1-2,TRBV5-8,ASSPGQGERGYT
TRBJ1-5,TRBV7-2,ASSLGLGGNQPQH
TRBJ1-1,TRBV5-4,ASSVGGRSDTEAF
TRBJ1-1,TRBV7-9,SSTRTISEAF
TRBJ1-3,TRBV7-9,ASSSPVDSGNTIY
TRBJ1-1,TRBV29-1,SVEAGGANTEAF
TRBJ2-5,TRBV27,ASSRGLAGTQETQY
TRBJ2-7,TRBV6-5,ASSYSPTGGGYEQY
TRBJ2-1,TRBV5-1,ASSLEDRDGDNEQF
TRBJ2-1,TRBV7-7,ASSLQRGAPNEQF
TRBJ1-2,TRBV9,ASSVSRGLV
TRBJ1-1,TRBV10-3,AMGQGSTEAF
TRBJ2-3,TRBV4-1,ASSHPVSEGTDTQY
TRBJ1-3,TRBV30,AWSGGGTGNTIY
TRBJ2-7,TRBV4-1,ASSQEGTGGGDEQY
TRBJ1-1,TRBV19,ASSINTGRSMNTEAF
TRBJ2-7,TRBV27,ASSPGNGRGKHEQY
TRBJ2-4,TRBV6-1,ASGDPGNIQY
TRBJ2-1,TRBV5-1,ASSWTSGGDNEQF
TRBJ2-1,TRBV30,AWRQGVKNEQF
TRBJ1-1,TRBV9,ASSVGGGVNTEAF
TRBJ1-1,TRBV15,ATSGTGLREAF
TRBJ2-3,TRBV5-6,ASSLQGTPNVGDTQY
TRBJ2-2,TRBV5-1,ASSFISGLAGNTGELF
TRBJ1-6,TRBV5-1,ASSLGGDSPLH
TRBJ1-1,TRBV29-1,SEDDRLNTEAF
TRBJ2-7,TRBV9,ASSQTVAGTGIYEQY
TRBJ1-1,TRBV19,ASSIGGTIYTEAF
TRBJ1-4,TRBV27,ASRDRGEKLF
TRBJ2-7,TRBV18,ASSPSSYEQY
TRBJ2-1,TRBV4-2,ASSHPSGPLSYNEQF
TRBJ2-5,TRBV2,ASRYTGEQTQY
TRBJ2-1,TRBV4-3,ASSQDAGLAGGYNEQF
TRBJ1-2,TRBV29-1,SGRDGEGYT